The rows below give T cell receptor beta chains drawn from one sample of a study of breast tumors, draining lymph nodes, adjacent tissues. TCRdb itself ran the multiplex PCR reads through MiXCR, one entry per CDR3 protein. The table lists about 300,000 distinct CDR3 sequences, more than 30% of them singletons, with more than 0.95% in the top ten. The specimen sequenced was axillary lymph node tissue. These receptors all come from a female donor with breast cancer. Some clones in this sample may be carry-over from other donors' samples. CDR3s include the opening cysteine and the closing phenylalanine or tryptophan. A D gene is named only where the DNA matches it firmly. A row's size may be missing; if present it is once, few, many or a size class.

J,size,V,D,CDR3,DNA
TRBJ1-3,once,TRBV9,.,CASSVGQGLGDTIYF,TGTGCCAGCAGCGTAGGGCAGGGGCTCGGAGACACCATATATTTT
TRBJ2-1,few,TRBV28,TRBD1,CASTSHTGQGNNEQFF,TGTGCCAGCACCAGCCATACGGGACAGGGAAACAATGAGCAGTTCTTC
TRBJ2-1,many,TRBV24-1,.,CATSDPGIGRDEQFF,TGTGCCACCAGTGATCCCGGGATTGGGCGGGACGAGCAGTTCTTC
TRBJ2-1,many,TRBV29-1,.,CSAGHGIGNEQFF,TGCAGCGCCGGGCACGGGATAGGCAATGAGCAGTTCTTC
TRBJ2-2,.,TRBV5-8,TRBD1,CASSRGQALRYTGELFF,TGTGCCAGCAGCAGGGGACAGGCTCTTAGATACACCGGGGAGCTGTTTTTT
TRBJ2-1,many,TRBV6-5,TRBD2,CASSYSLAGGQNEQFF,TGTGCCAGCAGTTACTCGTTAGCGGGAGGGCAAAATGAGCAGTTCTTC
TRBJ1-1,few,TRBV29-1,.,CSVEWAGLNTEAFF,TGCAGCGTTGAATGGGCAGGCCTGAACACTGAAGCTTTCTTT
TRBJ1-1,few,TRBV12-3/TRBV12-4,.,CASSMDRNTEAFF,TGTGCCAGCAGTATGGACAGGAACACTGAAGCTTTCTTT
TRBJ1-6,.,TRBV7-2,.,CASSFHDLRVNSPLHF,TGTGCCAGCAGCTTTCACGACCTCAGGGTCAATTCACCCCTCCACTTT
TRBJ2-6,many,TRBV19,.,CASCRDTSGANVLTF,TGTGCCAGTTGTCGGGACACCTCTGGGGCCAACGTCCTGACTTTC